The 30 T cell receptor beta chains below come from one sample, sequenced in a study of control samples from healthy donors and cancer patients (dated by TCRdb to 2020 to 2021). Library preparation employed the immunoSEQ multiplex PCR assay. As stored in TCRdb, this immuneACCESS dataset retains in-frame rearrangements with V and J assigned. A fraction of the clones does not appear; measured against another copy, unresolved V genes explain less than half of the discrepancy, and the remainder lacks a known reason. This sample gives approximately 94,000 clones in total; around 84% of them show up just once. The leading ten clones occupy approximately 38% of the sample. The sample consisted of PBMCs. These receptors all stem from a man aged 70 or older with lung cancer.

The V gene is TRBV14, the J gene TRBJ2-1; 8 bases match TRBD2. This CDR3 has 16 residues. CDR1 is SGHDN and CDR2 is FVKESK in the germline V gene. J gave up 5 bases and V 1 base, and 7 bases lay outside the gene matches. This chain's CDR3 is CASSQVGGGPHNEQFF. The CDR3 DNA is TGTGCCAGCAGCCAAGTTGGCGGGGGGCCGCACAATGAGCAGTTCTTC. Looking up the rest from reference TRBV14 and TRBJ2-1 gives the full variable domain: EAGVTQFPSHSVIEKGQTVTLRCDPISGHDNLYWYRRVMGKEIKFLLHFVKESKQDESGMPNNRFLAERTGGTYSTLKVQPAELEDSGVYFCASSQVGGGPHNEQFFGPGTRLTVL.

This sequence joins TRBV6-2 or TRBV6-3 and TRBJ1-3; D is perhaps TRBD1 (5 bases). This CDR3 has 18 residues. Germline CDR1 reads MNHEY; CDR2 reads SVGEGT. The V gene lost 0 bases and the J gene lost 0 bases, with 15 bases spanning the gap. CDR3 sequence: CASSYSLRRQISGNTIYF. In DNA, the CDR3 is TGTGCCAGCAGTTACTCTTTACGGAGACAGATCTCTGGAAACACCATATATTTT.

The chain carries TRBV10-1 and TRBJ2-7; possible D gene TRBD1, 5 bases. V dropped 0 bases and J dropped 5 bases, with 8 bases sitting between them. The CDR3 extends over 13 amino acids. Germline CDR1 reads WNHNN; CDR2 reads SYGVQD (reference sequence). CDR3: CASSESGRDEQYF. CDR3 coding DNA: TGCGCCAGCAGTGAGTCTGGCAGGGACGAGCAGTACTTC.

The CDR3 region is CSVEAASTGELFF. DNA for the CDR3: TGCAGCGTTGAAGCGGCCAGTACCGGGGAGCTGTTTTTT. The rearrangement joins TRBV29-1 to TRBJ2-2, with D uncertain. The CDR3 is 13 residues long. The V gene lost 1 base and the J gene lost 5 bases, with 8 bases spanning the gap. Germline V gene sequence: CDR1 SQVTM, CDR2 ANQGSEA.

This rearrangement joins TRBV2 to TRBJ1-1; no firm D call. This CDR3 has 17 residues. In germline, CDR1 is SNHLY, CDR2 FYNNEI. Trimming took 6 bases from V and 1 from J, leaving 21 bases between them. The CDR3 is CASRQPIGPGGNTEAFF. CDR3 coding DNA: TGTGCCAGCAGGCAACCTATAGGCCCGGGAGGGAACACTGAAGCTTTCTTT.

This clone was observed a few times. This chain joins TRBV23-1 and TRBJ1-5; D remains unclear. TRBV23-1 is an ORF; its function is uncertain. The V and J ends lost 0 bases and 6 bases respectively, with 3 bases between them. The CDR3 loop spans 12 amino acids. The CDR3 is CASSQSGQPQHF. CDR3 coding DNA: TGCGCCAGCAGTCAATCGGGTCAGCCCCAGCATTTT.

The chain is built from TRBV28 and TRBJ2-3; 10 nucleotides line up with TRBD2. The CDR3 covers 16 residues. The V and J ends lost 3 bases and 2 bases, in that order; junction bases with no gene match: 5. Looked up from germline, CDR1 is MDHEN and CDR2 is SYDVKM. CDR3 in DNA: TGTGCCAGCAGTTTGGCTAGCGGGGGCCCCACAGATACGCAGTATTTT. Encoded protein: CASSLASGGPTDTQYF.

The chain carries TRBV10-1 and TRBJ2-3, with D possibly TRBD2 on 5 matching bases. V was shortened by 10 bases and J by 9 bases, with 17 bases between the two germline ends. The germline V gene encodes CDR1 WNHNN and CDR2 SYGVQD (reference sequence). This CDR3 spans 12 amino acids. The CDR3 loop is CANLLPRETQYF. CDR3 DNA: TGCGCCAACCTGTTGCCCCGGGAAACGCAGTATTTT.

This clone was observed a few times. The chain joins TRBV15 to TRBJ1-2; possibly TRBD1 for D (5 bases). This CDR3 has 17 amino acids. Germline V gene data show CDR1 as LNHNV and CDR2 as YYDKDF (reference sequence). Between the trimmed V and J ends, which lost 1 base and 0 bases, there was a span of 15 bases. The CDR3 protein is CATSRAARRGTNYGYTF. CDR3 DNA sequence: TGTGCCACCAGCAGAGCGGCAAGACGGGGGACTAACTATGGCTACACCTTC.

V gene TRBV10-2 combines with J gene TRBJ2-1; 9 nucleotides match TRBD1. The CDR3 is 16 amino acids. J gave up 2 bases and V 0 bases, and 2 bases lay outside the gene matches. Per germline, CDR1 WSHSY and CDR2 SAAADI. The CDR3 loop reads CASSESGQGPYNEQFF. The CDR3 region has the DNA TGCGCCAGCAGTGAGTCGGGACAGGGACCCTACAATGAGCAGTTCTTC.

The chain couples TRBV9 to TRBJ2-1; either TRBD1 or TRBD2 may fit D (5 bases each). This CDR3 spans 15 amino acids. V was shortened by 3 bases and J by 9 bases, with 19 bases between the two germline ends. Germline V gene data show CDR1 as SGDLS and CDR2 as YYNGEE. The CDR3 DNA reads TGTGCCAGCAGCGCCCAGGGTTGGGGCGAGGGTGAGCAGTTCTTC. Amino acids: CASSAQGWGEGEQFF. The whole variable domain, remainder taken from reference TRBV9 and TRBJ2-1, is DSGVTQTPKHLITATGQRVTLRCSPRSGDLSVYWYQQSLDQGLQFLIQYYNGEERAKGNILERFSAQQFPDLHSELNLSSLELGDSALYFCASSAQGWGEGEQFFGPGTRLTVL.

This chain connects TRBV7-2 to TRBJ1-6; 9 nucleotides align to TRBD1. V shed 1 base, J shed 7 bases, and the junction held 11 bases outside the gene matches. Per the germline V gene, CDR1 is SGHTA and CDR2 is FQGNSA. The CDR3 loop spans 18 amino acids. This CDR3 reads CASSLVPTGGRSNSPLHF. CDR3 nucleotides: TGTGCCAGCAGCTTAGTCCCCACAGGGGGCAGATCAAATTCACCCCTCCACTTT. Full variable domain (outside the CDR3, taken from reference TRBV7-2 and TRBJ1-6): GAGVSQSPSNKVTEKGKDVELRCDPISGHTALYWYRQSLGQGLEFLIYFQGNSAPDKSGLPSDRFSAERTGGSVSTLTIQRTQQEDSAVYLCASSLVPTGGRSNSPLHFGNGTRLTVT.

This chain links TRBV5-8 with TRBJ1-1; D gene ambiguous. V lost 0 bases and J 1 base, leaving 10 bases between the germline ends. The V gene's germline CDR1 is SGHTS and CDR2 YDEGEE. This CDR3 region has 15 residues. This chain's CDR3 is CASSLAGSPNTEAFF. The CDR3 DNA is TGTGCCAGCAGCTTGGCTGGAAGTCCGAACACTGAAGCTTTCTTT.

V gene TRBV7-9 combines with J gene TRBJ1-2, with D tentatively TRBD1 (5 bases). Between the trimmed V and J ends, which lost 0 bases and 8 bases, there was a span of 22 bases. This CDR3 contains 17 residues. Germline CDR1 and CDR2: SEHNR and FQNEAQ (reference sequence). In nucleotides, the CDR3 is TGTGCCAGCAGCTTAGCCGGGACCTGGGAAAATAGTATGGGCTACACCTTC. Translation gives CASSLAGTWENSMGYTF.

The V and J genes are TRBV6-5 and TRBJ2-7, with 7 positions matching TRBD2. Germline values: CDR1 MNHEY, CDR2 SVGAGI. V lost 7 bases and J lost 4; bases outside the gene matches: 10. This CDR3 has 14 residues. As DNA, the CDR3 is TGTGCCAGCACCAAGACTAGCCAAAGTTACGAGCAGTACTTC. It yields the protein CASTKTSQSYEQYF.

The genes are TRBV9 and TRBJ2-3; possible D gene TRBD1, 6 bases. Between the trimmed V and J ends, which lost 0 bases and 1 base, there was a span of 6 bases. The CDR3 extends over 14 amino acids. Germline V gives CDR1 SGDLS, CDR2 YYNGEE. In DNA form, the CDR3 reads TGTGCCAGCAGCGTAGGGACAGGCACAGATACGCAGTATTTT. It codes for CASSVGTGTDTQYF.

The CDR3 DNA reads as TGTGCCAGTCCGAACGGGAGGTACTACAATGAGCAGTTCTTC. Its protein product is CASPNGRYYNEQFF. J is TRBJ2-1 and V is TRBV19, with 7 bases matching TRBD2. Germline loops: CDR1 LNHDA, CDR2 SQIVND (reference sequence). The length of the CDR3 is 14 residues. Trimming at V came to 8 bases and at J to 3 bases, leaving 7 bases not matched to a gene. The complete variable domain, with remaining parts taken from reference TRBV19 and TRBJ2-1, reads DGGITQSPKYLFRKEGQNVTLSCEQNLNHDAMYWYRQDPGQGLRLIYYSQIVNDFQKGDIAEGYSVSREKKESFPLTVTSAQKNPTAFYLCASPNGRYYNEQFFGPGTRLTVL.

This clone has ten or more counts. The chain uses TRBV7-9 and TRBJ2-7; 10 bases fit TRBD1. Trimming took 5 bases from V and 3 from J; bases not matched to a gene: 10. The CDR3 has 16 residues. Germline-derived CDR1 and CDR2 are SEHNR and FQNEAQ (reference sequence). The CDR3 DNA sequence: TGTGCCAGCAGCCCCCGTTGGGACAGGGGACTCTACGAGCAGTACTTC. Protein: CASSPRWDRGLYEQYF.

The J gene is TRBJ2-1, the V gene TRBV24-1; TRBD2 agrees at 11 bases. The CDR3 extends over 14 amino acids. J gave up 4 bases and V 6 bases, and 1 base lay outside the gene matches. Germline lookup yields CDR1 KGHDR and CDR2 SFDVKD. CDR3 in DNA: TGTGCCACCAGTCTAGCGGGGGGTTACAATGAGCAGTTCTTC. Amino acids: CATSLAGGYNEQFF.

The genes are TRBV15 and TRBJ1-2; weak D call: TRBD1 (5 bases). V was trimmed by 0 bases and J by 8 bases, leaving 13 bases between them. In germline, CDR1 is LNHNV, CDR2 YYDKDF (reference sequence). The CDR3 consists of 14 residues. The CDR3 DNA is TGTGCCACCAGCAGAGACATGGGGCAAAACGGCTACACCTTC. Its translation is CATSRDMGQNGYTF.

This clone was detected only a few times. The CDR3 region is CSASTRSSAGNTIYF. CDR3 in DNA: TGCAGTGCTAGTACCCGCTCCTCGGCTGGAAACACCATATATTTT. The rearrangement links TRBV20-1 to TRBJ1-3; D is unclear. The CDR3 extends over 15 amino acids. Germline V lookup: CDR1 DFQATT, CDR2 SNEGSKA (reference sequence). Trimming pared 3 bases from V and 2 bases from J, leaving 14 bases between.

The chain links TRBV6-5 to TRBJ2-5; D is ambiguous. The CDR3 is 15 residues long. The V gene's germline CDR1 is MNHEY and CDR2 SVGAGI. V was cut by 6 bases and J by 3 bases, with 17 bases left in between. The CDR3 coding sequence is TGTGCCAGCAGAGGTAGCACTACGGCTAAAGAGACCCAGTACTTC. This encodes CASRGSTTAKETQYF.

The rearrangement links TRBV5-4 to TRBJ2-7; D call uncertain. Germline-derived CDR1 and CDR2 are SGHNT and YYREEE (reference sequence). The CDR3 extends over 13 amino acids. Trimming removed 3 bases from V and 5 bases from J, with 12 bases in between. The CDR3 sequence: CASSSATRDEQYF. The CDR3, as DNA: TGTGCCAGCAGCTCAGCTACGCGTGACGAGCAGTACTTC.

The chain combines TRBV24-1 with TRBJ2-3; 9 bases line up with TRBD1. This CDR3 contains 17 residues. V shed 5 bases and J 1 base; nucleotides not matched to a gene: 9. Germline V CDR1 and CDR2: KGHDR, SFDVKD. The CDR3 loop is CATSVGRTGVGTDTQYF. The CDR3 DNA follows: TGTGCCACCAGTGTTGGCAGGACAGGGGTTGGCACAGATACGCAGTATTTT.

This CDR3 reads CASTDWNGAQQFF. The CDR3 coding sequence is TGCGCCAGCACCGACTGGAACGGGGCACAGCAGTTCTTC. The J gene is TRBJ2-1, the V gene TRBV10-2; perhaps D is TRBD1 or TRBD2 (5 bases each). Looked up from germline, CDR1 is WSHSY and CDR2 is SAAADI. This CDR3 is built from 13 residues. The V end was cut by 7 bases, the J end by 11 bases, with 18 bases between.

V is TRBV7-3 and J is TRBJ2-2, with D hard to call. In germline, CDR1 is SGHTA, CDR2 FQGTGA. Trimming took off 6 bases at V and 6 bases at J, with 11 bases between the two ends. CDR3 length: 13 amino acids. The CDR3 nucleotides read TGTGCCAGCAGACCGACTCCCGCCGGGGAGCTGTTTTTT. Residues: CASRPTPAGELFF.

The gene calls are TRBV6-5 and TRBJ2-7; 8 positions agree with TRBD1. V gave up 5 bases and J gave up 1 base; unmatched junction bases: 4. CDR1 MNHEY and CDR2 SVGAGI come from the germline V gene. The CDR3 covers 14 residues. The CDR3 sequence is CASSHRDRSYEQYF. CDR3 bases: TGTGCCAGCAGTCACCGGGACAGGTCCTACGAGCAGTACTTC.

The rearrangement joins TRBV25-1 to TRBJ1-4; a weak D match, TRBD1 (6 bases). V dropped 5 bases and J dropped 6 bases, with 16 bases sitting between them. Germline loops: CDR1 MGHDK, CDR2 SYGVNS. CDR3 size: 15 residues. The CDR3 DNA sequence: TGTGCCAGCAGTAACCCAGGGGCGTTTTATGAAAAACTGTTTTTT. Translation: CASSNPGAFYEKLFF.

The chain is built from TRBV2 and TRBJ1-6; the match to TRBD1 covers 12 bases. CDR1 SNHLY and CDR2 FYNNEI come from the germline V gene. This CDR3 has 18 amino acids. The trim removed 9 bases at V and 7 bases at J, leaving 16 bases unmatched. For the CDR3, the DNA is TGTGCCAGGTCCGGGACAGGGGGCATAGCGGCGTCGAATTCACCCCTCCACTTT. This encodes CARSGTGGIAASNSPLHF.

V usage is TRBV28 and J usage is TRBJ1-1; the match to TRBD1 covers 11 bases. With V trimmed by 8 bases and J by 4 bases, 6 bases remained unmatched. The CDR3 spans 14 residues. Germline V gene sequence: CDR1 MDHEN, CDR2 SYDVKM. DNA for the CDR3: TGTGCCAGCGGGCCGGGACAGGGGGTCACTGAAGCTTTCTTT. Its translation is CASGPGQGVTEAFF.